This T cell receptor (beta chain) was retrieved from a study of cytomegalovirus exposure and HLA in healthy donors (dated by TCRdb to about 2017). With regard to the full study: According to a later analysis, the approximately 120 validation repertoires were produced on the same platform as the approximately 600 repertoires of the first cohort. The study aimed to test whether cataloging public T cell receptors could reveal signatures of past pathogen exposure. Besides the first cohort of approximately 710 subjects, a separate validation cohort made up of around 120 different subjects was used. To predict cytomegalovirus infection status, the study combined high-throughput TCR immunosequencing, statistical association of individual TCRs with disease status, and machine learning.

The germline V gene provides CDR1 LGHNA and CDR2 YNFKEQ. The junction shows trimming of 8 bases on V and 5 bases on J, and the gene matches do not reach 17 bases of it. Taken from cysteine to phenylalanine, the CDR3 has 18 residues. The retained sequence is limited to the CDR3, 54 bases, with the frame set at the first base. The donors were included in the validation cohort of around 120 subjects, a group kept apart from the roughly 670-subject first cohort. Overall study results and their limits: In the study, around 150 TCR beta chains were listed as associated with cytomegalovirus. In vitro tests confirmed that three of the cytomegalovirus-associated TCR beta chains recognize cytomegalovirus antigens. Across donors, most TCR sequences were observed very rarely, whereas some public TCRs were present in many individuals. A later analysis found that TCRs clustered in the first cohort also tended to co-occur in the 95 to 150 validation repertoires, with 94% of cluster scores above 0. The classifier was reported to diagnose cytomegalovirus status with high specificity and sensitivity in both the original and validation cohorts. A later analysis had no HLA typing for the validation cohort, so co-occurrence there was scored across all 110 or so repertoires. The authors suggested that the approach could potentially be extended to other disease states and immunological phenotypes.

The protocol used for the library was the immunoSEQ multiplex PCR assay. Processing in the source paper ran as follows. A statistical classification framework was built for diagnosing cytomegalovirus status from the catalog of TCR beta chain sequences. The source is immuneACCESS, and TCRdb retained only in-frame sequences with V and J called. Part of the clones is not carried over; for the studies checked, unresolved V genes explain less than half of this, and the remainder is unexplained. V, J and clone size derive from that table, while D and trimming were established from the DNA sequence. A total of about 130,000 clones appear in this sample, about 96% of them only once. The ten largest clones take up 1.5% to 2% of the sample. As regards this clone: The antigen it recognizes is unknown. No per-base quality is available; no much larger clone lies one base away.

In this chain, TRBV4-2 is recombined with TRBJ2-1; TRBD2 matches 11 bases in the middle. This TCR was sampled from a young man in good health and CMV-seronegative. The sequenced material came from PBMCs. The CDR3 region has the sequence CASPPLAGGSAGHNEQFF. The sequence in DNA is TGTGCCAGCCCTCCCCTAGCGGGAGGTTCAGCGGGCCACAATGAGCAGTTCTTC.